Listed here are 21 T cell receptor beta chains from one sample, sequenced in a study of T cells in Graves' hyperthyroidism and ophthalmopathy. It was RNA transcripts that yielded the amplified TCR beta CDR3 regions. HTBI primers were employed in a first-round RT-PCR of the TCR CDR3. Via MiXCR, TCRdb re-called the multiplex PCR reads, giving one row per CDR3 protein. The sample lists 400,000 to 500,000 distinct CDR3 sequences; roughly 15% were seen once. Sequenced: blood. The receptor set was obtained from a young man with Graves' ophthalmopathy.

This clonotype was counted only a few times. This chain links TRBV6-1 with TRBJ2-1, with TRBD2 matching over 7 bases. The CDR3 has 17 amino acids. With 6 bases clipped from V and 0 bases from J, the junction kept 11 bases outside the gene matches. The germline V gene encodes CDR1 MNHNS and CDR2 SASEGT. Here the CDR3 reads CASRTWPSGVSYNEQFF. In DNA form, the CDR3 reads TGTGCCAGCAGGACATGGCCGAGCGGGGTCTCCTACAATGAGCAGTTCTTC.

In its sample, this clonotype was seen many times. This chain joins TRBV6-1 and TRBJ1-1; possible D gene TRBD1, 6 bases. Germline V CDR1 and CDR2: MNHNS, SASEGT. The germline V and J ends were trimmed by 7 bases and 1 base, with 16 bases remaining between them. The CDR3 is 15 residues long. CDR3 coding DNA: TGTGCCAGCACCCCGGGGTCGACAGGGAACACTGAAGCTTTCTTT. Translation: CASTPGSTGNTEAFF.

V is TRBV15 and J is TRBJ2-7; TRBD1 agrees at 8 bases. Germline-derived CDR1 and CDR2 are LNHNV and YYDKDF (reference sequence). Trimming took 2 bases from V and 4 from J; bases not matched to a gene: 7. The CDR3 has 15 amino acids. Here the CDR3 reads CATSRSWTGSYEQYF. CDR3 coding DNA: TGTGCCACCAGCAGATCCTGGACAGGGTCGTACGAGCAGTACTTC. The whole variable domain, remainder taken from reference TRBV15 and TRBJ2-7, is DAMVIQNPRYQVTQFGKPVTLSCSQTLNHNVMYWYQQKSSQAPKLLFHYYDKDFNNEADTPDNFQSRRPNTSFCFLDIRSPGLGDTAMYLCATSRSWTGSYEQYFGPGTRLTVT.

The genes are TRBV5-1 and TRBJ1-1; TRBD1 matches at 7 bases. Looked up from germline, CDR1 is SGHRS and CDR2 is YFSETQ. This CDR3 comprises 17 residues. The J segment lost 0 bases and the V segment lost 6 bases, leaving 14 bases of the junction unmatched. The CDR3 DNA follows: TGCGCCAGCACTCAGGGGCCGGGACAGCTTATGAACACTGAAGCTTTCTTT. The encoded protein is CASTQGPGQLMNTEAFF.

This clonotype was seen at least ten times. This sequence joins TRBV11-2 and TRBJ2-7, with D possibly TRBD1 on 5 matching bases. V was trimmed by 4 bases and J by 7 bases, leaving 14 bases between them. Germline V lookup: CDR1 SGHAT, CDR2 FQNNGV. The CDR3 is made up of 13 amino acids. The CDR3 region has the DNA TGTGCCAGCAGCTATGCAGGGTCTCGGGAGCAGTACTTC. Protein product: CASSYAGSREQYF.

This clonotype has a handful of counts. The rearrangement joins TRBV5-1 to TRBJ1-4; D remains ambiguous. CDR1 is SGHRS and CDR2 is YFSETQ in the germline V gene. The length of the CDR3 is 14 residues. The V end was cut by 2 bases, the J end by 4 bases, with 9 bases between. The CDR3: CASSFGGRNEKLFF. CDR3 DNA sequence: TGCGCCAGCAGCTTTGGAGGGCGTAATGAAAAACTGTTTTTT.

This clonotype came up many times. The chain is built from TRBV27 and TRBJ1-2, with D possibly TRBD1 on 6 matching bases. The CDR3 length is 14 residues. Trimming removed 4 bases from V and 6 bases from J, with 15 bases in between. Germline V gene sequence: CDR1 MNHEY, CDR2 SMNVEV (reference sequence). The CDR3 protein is CASSSLDSKHGYTF. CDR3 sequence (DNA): TGTGCCAGCAGTTCCCTGGACAGTAAGCATGGCTACACCTTC.

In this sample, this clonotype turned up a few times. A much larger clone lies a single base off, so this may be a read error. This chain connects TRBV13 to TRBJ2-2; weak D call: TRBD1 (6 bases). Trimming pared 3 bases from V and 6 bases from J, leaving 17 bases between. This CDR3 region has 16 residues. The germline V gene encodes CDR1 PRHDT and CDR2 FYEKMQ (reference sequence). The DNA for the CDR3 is TGTGCCAGCAGCTTCAGGACAGAGGCAGACGCCGGGGAGCTGTTTTTT. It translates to CASSFRTEADAGELFF.

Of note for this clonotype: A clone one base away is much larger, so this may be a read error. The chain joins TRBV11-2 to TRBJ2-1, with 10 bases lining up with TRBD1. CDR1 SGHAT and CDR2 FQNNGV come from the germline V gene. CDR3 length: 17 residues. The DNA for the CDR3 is TGTGCCAGCAGCTTAGGCCGCGACAGGGGGCTAGTCAATGAGCGGTTCTTC. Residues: CASSLGRDRGLVNERFF.

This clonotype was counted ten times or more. The CDR3: CAISEDRGQNEQYF. The DNA of the CDR3 is TGTGCCATCAGTGAGGACAGGGGGCAAAACGAGCAGTACTTC. This chain links TRBV10-3 with TRBJ2-7; 10 positions match TRBD1. The germline V gene has CDR1 ENHRY and CDR2 SYGVKD. J lost 5 bases, V lost 2 bases, and 3 bases had no gene match. The CDR3 has 14 residues.

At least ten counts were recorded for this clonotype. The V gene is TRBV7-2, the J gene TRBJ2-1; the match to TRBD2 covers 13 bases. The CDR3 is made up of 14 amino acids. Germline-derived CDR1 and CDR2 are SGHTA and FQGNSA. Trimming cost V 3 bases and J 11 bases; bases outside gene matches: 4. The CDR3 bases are TGTGCCAGCAGCTTGGCGGGACTAGCGGGGAAGCAGTTCTTC. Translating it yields CASSLAGLAGKQFF. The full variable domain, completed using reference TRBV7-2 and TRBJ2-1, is GAGVSQSPSNKVTEKGKDVELRCDPISGHTALYWYRQSLGQGLEFLIYFQGNSAPDKSGLPSDRFSAERTGGSVSTLTIQRTQQEDSAVYLCASSLAGLAGKQFFGPGTRLTVL.

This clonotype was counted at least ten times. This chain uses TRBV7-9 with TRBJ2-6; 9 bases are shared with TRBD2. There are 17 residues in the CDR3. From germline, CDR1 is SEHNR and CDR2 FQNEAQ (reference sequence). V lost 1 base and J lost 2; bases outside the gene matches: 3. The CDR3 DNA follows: TGTGCCAGCAGCTTAGTGGCTAGCGGGGCTGGGGCCAACGTCCTGACTTTC. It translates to CASSLVASGAGANVLTF.

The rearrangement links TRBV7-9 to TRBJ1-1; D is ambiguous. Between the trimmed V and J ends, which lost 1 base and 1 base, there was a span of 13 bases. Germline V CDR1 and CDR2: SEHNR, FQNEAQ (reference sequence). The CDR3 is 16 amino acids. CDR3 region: CASSLDAQVTNTEAFF. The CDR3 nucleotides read TGTGCCAGCAGCTTAGATGCGCAGGTAACGAACACTGAAGCTTTCTTT.

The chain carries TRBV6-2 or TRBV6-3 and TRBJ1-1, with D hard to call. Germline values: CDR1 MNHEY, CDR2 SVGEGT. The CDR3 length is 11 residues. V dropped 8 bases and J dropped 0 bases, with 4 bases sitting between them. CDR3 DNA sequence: TGTGCCAGCGGGGTGAACACTGAAGCTTTCTTT. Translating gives CASGVNTEAFF.

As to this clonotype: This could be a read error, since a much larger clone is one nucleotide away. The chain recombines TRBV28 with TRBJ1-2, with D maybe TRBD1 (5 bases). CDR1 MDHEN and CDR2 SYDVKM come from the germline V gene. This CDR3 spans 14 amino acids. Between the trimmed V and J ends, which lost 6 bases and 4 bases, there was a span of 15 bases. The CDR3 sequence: CASSSTGAGYGYTF. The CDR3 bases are TGTGCCAGCAGCTCAACCGGGGCCGGCTATGGCTACACCTTC.

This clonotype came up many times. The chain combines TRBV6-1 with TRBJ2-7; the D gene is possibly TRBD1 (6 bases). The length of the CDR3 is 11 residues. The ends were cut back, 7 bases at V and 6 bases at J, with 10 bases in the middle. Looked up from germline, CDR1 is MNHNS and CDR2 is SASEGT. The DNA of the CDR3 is TGTGCCAGCACTCGCAGGGGCGAGCAGTACTTC. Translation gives CASTRRGEQYF.

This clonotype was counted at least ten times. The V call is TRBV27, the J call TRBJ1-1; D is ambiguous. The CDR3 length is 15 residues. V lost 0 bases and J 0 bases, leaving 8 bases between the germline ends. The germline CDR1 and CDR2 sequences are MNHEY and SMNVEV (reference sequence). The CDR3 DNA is TGTGCCAGCAGTTTATCTACACATTTGAACACTGAAGCTTTCTTT. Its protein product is CASSLSTHLNTEAFF.

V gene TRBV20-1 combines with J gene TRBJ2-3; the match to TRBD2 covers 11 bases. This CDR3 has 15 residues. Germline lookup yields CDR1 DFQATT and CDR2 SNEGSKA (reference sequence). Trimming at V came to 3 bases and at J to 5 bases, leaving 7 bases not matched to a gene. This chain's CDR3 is CSASPSLAGEDTQYF. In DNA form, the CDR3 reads TGCAGTGCTAGTCCGTCACTAGCGGGAGAAGATACGCAGTATTTT.

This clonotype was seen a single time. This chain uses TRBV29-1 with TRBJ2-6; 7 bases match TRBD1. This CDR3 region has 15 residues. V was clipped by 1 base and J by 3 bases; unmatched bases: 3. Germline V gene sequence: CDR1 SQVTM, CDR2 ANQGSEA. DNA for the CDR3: TGCAGCGTTGAAGGAGGGGGCTTTGGGGCCAACGTCCTGACTTTC. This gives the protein CSVEGGGFGANVLTF.

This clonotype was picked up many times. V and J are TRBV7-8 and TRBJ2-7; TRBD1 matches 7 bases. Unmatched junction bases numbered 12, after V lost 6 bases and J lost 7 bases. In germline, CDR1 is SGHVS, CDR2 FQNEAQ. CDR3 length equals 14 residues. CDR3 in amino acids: CASRATGQAREQYF. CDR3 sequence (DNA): TGTGCCAGCAGAGCGACCGGACAGGCTCGGGAGCAGTACTTC.

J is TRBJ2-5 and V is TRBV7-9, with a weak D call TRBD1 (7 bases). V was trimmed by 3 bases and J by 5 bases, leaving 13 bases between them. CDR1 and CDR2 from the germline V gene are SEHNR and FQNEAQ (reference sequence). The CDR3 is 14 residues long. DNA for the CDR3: TGTGCCAGCAGCTTGATGGCAGGGGGGGAGACCCAGTACTTC. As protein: CASSLMAGGETQYF.